Described below is a single T cell receptor (beta chain) sequence and its context. The CDR3 sequence is 16 residues long. Germline trimming cut 4 bases from V and 2 bases from J; bases unmatched to any gene: 7. The germline CDR1 and CDR2 sequences are SGHTA and FQGNSA. The sample comes from a study of control samples from healthy donors and cancer patients. The protocol was immunoSEQ multiplex PCR, while the TCRdb copy is restricted to in-frame clones and leaves out a portion. This listing includes roughly 200,000 clones. The chain combines TRBV7-2 with TRBJ1-5, with TRBD1 matching 8 bases. The sequencing sample was made of blood. The receptor was derived from a woman aged 25 to 39 in good health. Here the CDR3 reads CASSYRTGTGNQPQHF. For the CDR3, the DNA is TGTGCCAGCAGCTATAGGACAGGGACGGGCAATCAGCCCCAGCATTTT.